Each of the 9 T cell receptor beta chains below was sequenced from the same sample in a study of CD8 T cells in Susac syndrome. RNA, at about 0.45 to 1 ug, was reverse transcribed with random hexamers. TCRdb re-analysed the immunoSEQ multiplex PCR reads in MiXCR, keeping a single row per CDR3 protein. The table lists approximately 100,000 distinct CDR3 sequences, about nine tenths of them singletons, with roughly 0.15% in the top ten. Input material: CD4+ T cells from PBMCs. The receptors were sampled from a human donor in good health.

The chain employs TRBV27 and TRBJ2-1, with D unclear. The CDR3 has 15 residues. V was shortened by 9 bases and J by 0 bases, with 15 bases between the two germline ends. The germline V gene encodes CDR1 MNHEY and CDR2 SMNVEV (reference sequence). In DNA form, the CDR3 reads TGTGCCAGTACGACCCTGTCCAGCTCCTACAATGAGCAGTTCTTC. Its protein is CASTTLSSSYNEQFF.

The chain recombines TRBV18 with TRBJ1-6, with D unresolved. The CDR3 runs 17 residues. The germline V gene has CDR1 KGHSH and CDR2 LQKENI. The ends were cut back, 3 bases at V and 0 bases at J, with 12 bases in the middle. CDR3 sequence (DNA): TGTGCCAGCTCACCCCTCCCTCGCGGCTCCTATAATTCACCCCTCCACTTT. As protein: CASSPLPRGSYNSPLHF.

The CDR3 coding sequence is TGTGCCAGCAGATCTATAGGAGGTGAAGAGACCCAGTACTTC. It yields the protein CASRSIGGEETQYF. This sequence joins TRBV5-4 and TRBJ2-5; D perhaps matches TRBD2 (5 bases). With 5 bases removed from V and 3 bases from J, the gap between germline ends came to 14 bases. Germline CDR1 SGHNT, CDR2 YYREEE (reference sequence). The CDR3 covers 14 residues.

The genes are TRBV5-4 and TRBJ2-2; 7 nucleotides line up with TRBD2. Per the germline V gene, CDR1 is SGHNT and CDR2 is YYREEE (reference sequence). CDR3 length: 15 amino acids. Trimming removed 2 bases from V and 3 bases from J; junction bases left unmatched: 4. The CDR3 reads CASSLKGRDTGELFF. The DNA of the CDR3 is TGTGCCAGCAGCTTAAAAGGGAGGGACACCGGGGAGCTGTTTTTT. Variable domain in full (rest from reference TRBV5-4 and TRBJ2-2): ETGVTQSPTHLIKTRGQQVTLRCSSQSGHNTVSWYQQALGQGPQFIFQYYREEENGRGNFPPRFSGLQFPNYSSELNVNALELDDSALYLCASSLKGRDTGELFFGEGSRLTVL.

The rearrangement links TRBV12-3 or TRBV12-4 to TRBJ1-1, with 7 bases aligning to TRBD1. The CDR3 is 15 residues long. V trimming: 4 bases; J trimming: 2 bases; junction bases outside the gene matches: 7. CDR3: CASSSWDSSNTEAFF. CDR3 DNA: TGTGCCAGCAGTTCCTGGGACAGCTCAAACACTGAAGCTTTCTTT.

The chain couples TRBV29-1 to TRBJ1-2; D gene unclear. The CDR3 has 12 residues. V was cut by 4 bases and J by 4 bases, with 10 bases left in between. Germline CDR1 SQVTM, CDR2 ANQGSEA. CDR3 sequence (DNA): TGCAGCGTTGGCGGGGAGACCTATGGCTACACCTTC. Its protein product is CSVGGETYGYTF.

The rearrangement uses TRBV6-5 and TRBJ1-1; D perhaps matches TRBD1 (5 bases). Trimming took off 4 bases at V and 5 bases at J, with 14 bases between the two ends. The CDR3 contains 14 residues. Looked up from germline, CDR1 is MNHEY and CDR2 is SVGAGI. The CDR3, as DNA: TGTGCCAGCAGTTGGGGGGAGGGGCCGACTGAAGCTTTCTTT. Translation: CASSWGEGPTEAFF.

The table lists this clonotype with a count of one. The chain uses TRBV14 and TRBJ1-1; tentative D call: TRBD1 (5 bases). The CDR3 consists of 12 residues. The V gene's germline CDR1 is SGHDN and CDR2 FVKESK. V was clipped by 3 bases and J by 13 bases, with 15 bases between them. The CDR3 nucleotides are TGTGCCAGCAGCCAGACCGGGACTCTGGTTTTCTTT. Encoded protein: CASSQTGTLVFF.

This chain uses TRBV4-1 with TRBJ2-7; TRBD2 agrees at 10 bases. J lost 4 bases, V lost 4 bases, and 10 bases had no gene match. Germline CDR1 and CDR2: MGHRA and YSYEKL. The CDR3 extends over 16 amino acids. CDR3 protein: CASSLSSSGSFYEQYF. The CDR3 DNA reads TGCGCCAGCAGCCTTTCCTCTAGCGGGAGTTTTTACGAGCAGTACTTC.